These 12 T cell receptor beta chains share one sample of origin, sequenced in a study of identical twins. TCRdb called the 5' RACE reads again in MiXCR, with one record for every CDR3 protein. The table has 1.5 million to 2 million distinct CDR3 sequences, less than 40% seen once. Sequences were obtained from cord blood. These receptors were taken from a newborn girl in good health.

The chain has TRBV7-2 and TRBJ2-3; D is uncertain. The V gene's germline CDR1 is SGHTA and CDR2 FQGNSA. CDR3 length: 15 residues. Deletions cut 3 bases from V and 3 bases from J, with 13 bases between. CDR3 sequence (DNA): TGTGCCAGCAGCTTTGTCTGGACGCAAACAGATACGCAGTATTTT. Translation: CASSFVWTQTDTQYF.

This clonotype appeared once. The chain carries TRBV5-1 and TRBJ2-3; 7 bases align to TRBD2. Losses at the gene ends were 2 bases for V and 1 base for J; bases not matched to a gene: 10. Germline loops: CDR1 SGHRS, CDR2 YFSETQ. The CDR3 contains 17 residues. CDR3 nucleotide sequence: TGCGCCAGCAGCTTTTGGTCGGGGGGTCAACGCACAGATACGCAGTATTTT. Its protein is CASSFWSGGQRTDTQYF.

This clonotype was picked up many times. The chain is built from TRBV10-3 and TRBJ2-3; 8 bases are a match to TRBD2. CDR3 length equals 13 residues. Trimming cost V 10 bases and J 8 bases; bases outside gene matches: 11. CDR1 and CDR2 from the germline V gene are ENHRY and SYGVKD. CDR3 amino acids: CATFGLAGSTQYF. The CDR3 region has the DNA TGTGCCACCTTTGGACTAGCCGGCAGTACGCAGTATTTT.

Note on this clonotype: A much larger clone lies a single base off, so this may be a read error. The rearrangement uses TRBV7-2 and TRBJ1-6, with D uncertain. The germline V gene encodes CDR1 SGHTA and CDR2 FQGNSA. The CDR3 totals 12 residues. The CDR3 loop is CASSLNNSPPHF. CDR3 coding DNA: TGTGCCAGCAGCTTAAATAATTCACCCCCCCACTTT.

This clonotype showed up just a few times. The V gene is TRBV9, the J gene TRBJ2-5; perhaps D is TRBD1 or TRBD2 (5 bases each). The V and J ends lost 4 bases and 3 bases respectively, with 16 bases between them. The germline gives CDR1 SGDLS, CDR2 YYNGEE. The CDR3 totals 15 residues. CDR3 DNA sequence: TGTGCCAGCAGCCTCATGAGGGGCGGCAAAGAGACCCAGTACTTC. It translates to CASSLMRGGKETQYF.

The chain combines TRBV6-6 with TRBJ2-7; 7 bases agree with TRBD1. This CDR3 is 15 amino acids long. The V gene end was trimmed by 5 bases and the J gene end by 4 bases; junction bases not matched to a gene: 11. Germline CDR1 is MNHNY and CDR2 is SVGAGI (reference sequence). CDR3 bases: TGTGCCAGCAGTGGCGCCAACAGGGGCCGATACGAGCAGTACTTC. Its translation is CASSGANRGRYEQYF.

This chain links TRBV5-1 with TRBJ2-5; 8 nucleotides match TRBD2. The CDR3 length is 13 residues. The V gene's germline CDR1 is SGHRS and CDR2 YFSETQ. V dropped 4 bases and J dropped 11; count of bases not matched to a gene: 10. The CDR3 protein is CASSAGGLDEQYF. The CDR3 coding sequence is TGCGCCAGCAGCGCGGGGGGCTTGGATGAGCAGTACTTC.

The chain is built from TRBV5-6 and TRBJ2-7; the D gene is possibly TRBD2 (6 bases). Germline CDR1 is SGHDT and CDR2 is YYEEEE. The CDR3 length is 13 residues. V shed 3 bases and J shed 6 bases, with 13 bases lying between them. The CDR3 loop reads CASSWGLGGEQYF. The CDR3 nucleotides are TGTGCCAGCAGCTGGGGACTGGGCGGCGAGCAGTACTTC.

This clonotype was seen a few times. The rearrangement links TRBV6-1 to TRBJ1-1; D gene ambiguous. The V gene lost 2 bases and the J gene lost 7 bases, with 14 bases spanning the gap. Germline-derived CDR1 and CDR2 are MNHNS and SASEGT. The length of the CDR3 is 14 residues. The CDR3 DNA is TGTGCCAGCAGTGAAAGTTTGGGTCAGAGTGAAGCTTTCTTT. Its translation is CASSESLGQSEAFF.

The rearrangement joins TRBV27 to TRBJ1-5; 7 bases fit TRBD1. The V gene end was trimmed by 5 bases and the J gene end by 7 bases; junction bases not matched to a gene: 5. This CDR3 region has 13 residues. Germline assignment: CDR1 MNHEY and CDR2 SMNVEV (reference sequence). CDR3: CASSRKGGQPQHF. CDR3 nucleotide sequence: TGTGCCAGCAGTCGAAAAGGGGGCCAGCCCCAGCATTTT.

The rearrangement uses TRBV4-1 and TRBJ2-5; tentatively, D is TRBD1 or TRBD2 (5 bases each). Gene TRBJ2-7 matches the end of the DNA better, so the J call may be wrong. The CDR3 length is 15 residues. Germline-derived CDR1 and CDR2 are MGHRA and YSYEKL. CDR3 protein: CASSQVGDQTYEQYF. In DNA form, the CDR3 reads TGCGCCAGCAGCCAAGTCGGGGACCAAACTTACGAGCAGTACTTC.

This chain links TRBV10-3 with TRBJ1-2; TRBD1 matches at 10 bases. The J segment lost 4 bases and the V segment lost 6 bases, leaving 8 bases of the junction unmatched. The CDR3 extends over 15 amino acids. Germline V lookup: CDR1 ENHRY, CDR2 SYGVKD. This CDR3 reads CAISPDRGRGYGYTF. CDR3 in DNA: TGTGCCATCAGCCCCGACAGGGGGCGCGGCTATGGCTACACCTTC.